This entry features one T cell receptor beta chain sequence. The data originate from a study of CD8+CD57+ T cells in acquired aplastic anemia. TCR beta VDJ combinations and CDR3 sequences were profiled from genomic DNA. TCRdb reanalysed the reads using MiXCR and keeps one entry per CDR3 protein. The repertoire holds 100,000 to 130,000 distinct CDR3 sequences, with around half as singletons. V lost 8 bases to trimming and J lost 4 bases; unmatched junction nucleotides: 11. The CDR3 is made up of 17 amino acids. Germline CDR1 reads LGHNA; CDR2 reads YNFKEQ. This chain links TRBV4-2 with TRBJ2-3, with 14 bases that match TRBD2. The TCR was taken from a human donor in good health, serving as a control. The sequencing input was sorted CD4+, CD8+, or CD8+CD57+ T cells (not recorded which) from PBMCs. CDR3: CASGDPGLAGEADTQYF. Here the CDR3 DNA reads TGTGCCAGCGGCGACCCGGGACTAGCGGGGGAAGCAGATACGCAGTATTTT.